The 22 T cell receptor beta chains below were found in one sample sequenced in a study of blood T cell repertoires in COVID-19. Method: immunoSEQ multiplex PCR; TCRdb's copy keeps in-frame clones and lacks some. The sample shows 150,000 or so clones, more than 70% of them seen only once. Sequences were obtained from peripheral blood. The receptors derive from a man in his fifties or sixties with acute or convalescent COVID-19.

V usage is TRBV28 and J usage is TRBJ2-5, with TRBD1 matching 10 bases. There are 15 residues in the CDR3. Trimming at V came to 5 bases and at J to 5 bases, leaving 8 bases not matched to a gene. Germline-derived CDR1 and CDR2 are MDHEN and SYDVKM. The CDR3 is CASSPGDRGTETQYF. The CDR3 DNA sequence: TGTGCCAGCAGTCCGGGGGACAGGGGTACGGAGACCCAGTACTTC.

The rearrangement uses TRBV3-1 (or the pseudogene TRBV3-2) and TRBJ1-1; D unresolved. The germline CDR1 and CDR2 sequences are LGHDT and YNNKEL (reference sequence). This CDR3 comprises 17 residues. Trimming removed 1 base at V and 3 bases at J, with 18 bases between. The CDR3 DNA sequence: TGTGCCAGCAGCCAAGTACGGAGTGGGAGCGGGTACACTGAAGCTTTCTTT. Translating it yields CASSQVRSGSGYTEAFF.

This clone was seen just once. The V gene is TRBV7-2, the J gene TRBJ1-1; TRBD1 matches at 10 bases. Germline V gene sequence: CDR1 SGHTA, CDR2 FQGNSA. V gave up 5 bases and J gave up 10 bases; unmatched junction bases: 7. This CDR3 spans 13 amino acids. CDR3 sequence reads: CASSPRTGGRAFF. DNA for the CDR3: TGTGCCAGCAGCCCGCGGACAGGGGGGCGAGCTTTCTTT.

The V call is TRBV5-1, the J call TRBJ1-2, with a weak D call TRBD1 (6 bases). Germline CDR1 is SGHRS and CDR2 is YFSETQ. This CDR3 comprises 14 residues. With 0 bases removed from V and 4 bases from J, the gap between germline ends came to 10 bases. Written as DNA, the CDR3 is TGCGCCAGCAGCTTGGCGGACAGCCTCTATGGCTACACCTTC. Its translation is CASSLADSLYGYTF.

This clone came up once. The J gene is TRBJ2-2, the V gene TRBV5-4, with 9 bases that match TRBD1. The V gene end was trimmed by 3 bases and the J gene end by 4 bases; junction bases not matched to a gene: 7. This CDR3 comprises 16 residues. CDR1 and CDR2 from the germline V gene are SGHNT and YYREEE (reference sequence). The CDR3 loop is CASSSGQGLGTGELFF. In nucleotides, the CDR3 is TGTGCCAGCAGCTCTGGACAGGGGCTGGGCACCGGGGAGCTGTTTTTT.

V is TRBV27 and J is TRBJ1-5, with 9 bases aligning to TRBD1. The CDR3 is made up of 16 amino acids. The germline V gene encodes CDR1 MNHEY and CDR2 SMNVEV (reference sequence). The junction had 9 bases not matched to a gene; V was cut back by 6 bases and J by 3 bases. CDR3 bases: TGTGCCAGCAGACGTTCGGGACAGGGCTTCAATCAGCCCCAGCATTTT. It yields the protein CASRRSGQGFNQPQHF.

The gene calls are TRBV18 and TRBJ1-1; D is possibly TRBD1 (6 bases). Trimming stripped 1 base from V and 9 bases from J, with 9 bases between. The CDR3 consists of 12 residues. Germline-derived CDR1 and CDR2 are KGHSH and LQKENI. CDR3 nucleotides: TGTGCCAGCTCACCACAGACAGGCCAAGCTTTCTTT. This encodes CASSPQTGQAFF.

This chain joins TRBV10-3 and TRBJ2-1, with D possibly TRBD2 on 5 matching bases. The CDR3 is 16 amino acids. The ends were cut back, 3 bases at V and 1 base at J, with 13 bases in the middle. The V gene's germline CDR1 is ENHRY and CDR2 SYGVKD. Written as DNA, the CDR3 is TGTGCCATCAGTGAAAGAGCGGCGCAATCCTACAATGAGCAGTTCTTC. Its translation: CAISERAAQSYNEQFF.

This clone was seen a few times. This rearrangement joins TRBV11-2 to TRBJ1-3; no clear D. Germline V CDR1 and CDR2: SGHAT, FQNNGV. This CDR3 region has 11 residues. Trimming removed 5 bases from V and 4 bases from J, with 3 bases in between. In nucleotides, the CDR3 is TGTGCCAGCAGCATAGGAAACACCATATATTTT. Translation gives CASSIGNTIYF.

The J gene is TRBJ2-4, the V gene TRBV7-2, with 8 bases fitting TRBD1. Germline lookup yields CDR1 SGHTA and CDR2 FQGNSA. Germline trimming cut 0 bases from V and 8 bases from J; bases unmatched to any gene: 6. The CDR3 has 15 amino acids. The CDR3 is CASSLAYGTGDIQYF. The CDR3 DNA is TGTGCCAGCAGCTTAGCCTACGGGACAGGAGACATTCAGTACTTC. The variable domain in full, completed from reference TRBV7-2 and TRBJ2-4, reads GAGVSQSPSNKVTEKGKDVELRCDPISGHTALYWYRQSLGQGLEFLIYFQGNSAPDKSGLPSDRFSAERTGGSVSTLTIQRTQQEDSAVYLCASSLAYGTGDIQYFGAGTRLSVL.

This rearrangement joins TRBV6-5 to TRBJ1-2, with D hard to call. CDR1 and CDR2 (germline): MNHEY, SVGAGI. Deletions cut 7 bases from V and 6 bases from J, with 9 bases between. The length of the CDR3 is 11 residues. This chain's CDR3 is CASNSGNGYTF. The CDR3 coding sequence is TGTGCCAGCAATAGCGGGAATGGCTACACCTTC.

V usage is TRBV5-8 and J usage is TRBJ2-7; tentatively, D is TRBD1 (6 bases). There are 14 residues in the CDR3. Germline lookup yields CDR1 SGHTS and CDR2 YDEGEE. V lost 2 bases to trimming and J lost 1 base, with 10 bases between them. The CDR3 coding sequence is TGTGCCAGCAGCTTTTTCAGGGGTTCCTACGAGCAGTACTTC. Residues: CASSFFRGSYEQYF. Variable domain in full (rest from reference TRBV5-8 and TRBJ2-7): EAGVTQSPTHLIKTRGQQATLRCSPISGHTSVYWYQQALGLGLQFLLWYDEGEERNRGNFPPRFSGRQFPNYSSELNVNALELEDSALYLCASSFFRGSYEQYFGPGTRLTVT.

The chain combines TRBV19 with TRBJ2-1; 8 bases are shared with TRBD2. J lost 2 bases, V lost 7 bases, and 7 bases had no gene match. The CDR3 runs 15 residues. CDR1 and CDR2 (germline): LNHDA, SQIVND (reference sequence). CDR3 DNA: TGTGCCAGTACAAAATATAGCGGGGCCTACAATGAGCAGTTCTTC. Protein: CASTKYSGAYNEQFF.

The DNA for the CDR3 is TGTGCCAGCAGCTCCGACAGCCAGGGTGACTACACCTTC. It yields the protein CASSSDSQGDYTF. The chain carries TRBV7-9 and TRBJ1-2; perhaps TRBD1 as D (5 bases). Germline V gene data show CDR1 as SEHNR and CDR2 as FQNEAQ (reference sequence). The CDR3 has 13 amino acids. V was shortened by 4 bases and J by 10 bases, with 16 bases between the two germline ends.

The chain uses TRBV5-6 and TRBJ2-7; a possible D gene is TRBD2 (6 bases). The CDR3 covers 15 residues. Germline values: CDR1 SGHDT, CDR2 YYEEEE. The V end lost 4 bases, the J end lost 4 bases, and 18 bases lay between the germline ends. CDR3 in amino acids: CASSPTGGKRYEQYF. CDR3 coding DNA: TGTGCCAGCAGCCCGACCGGAGGGAAGCGTTACGAGCAGTACTTC.

The V and J genes are TRBV2 and TRBJ1-1, with TRBD1 identical over 7 bases. V lost 5 bases, J lost 4 bases, and 7 bases stayed unmatched. The germline CDR1 and CDR2 sequences are SNHLY and FYNNEI. The CDR3 has 14 residues. CDR3 in DNA: TGTGCCAGCAGTCCCGACAGGGCCTCCACTGAAGCTTTCTTT. It is translated as CASSPDRASTEAFF.

This clone was counted a single time. V and J are TRBV3-1 (or the pseudogene TRBV3-2) and TRBJ2-1; 12 bases align to TRBD2. The V segment lost 1 base and the J segment 6 bases; nucleotides outside the gene matches: 1. Germline V gene sequence: CDR1 LGHDT, CDR2 YNNKEL (reference sequence). CDR3 length equals 15 residues. The CDR3, as DNA: TGTGCCAGCAGCCAAGGGACTAGCGGGGCCAATGAGCAGTTCTTC. The encoded protein is CASSQGTSGANEQFF.

On this clone itself: One end of the junction is discordant with germline, which a read error may explain. This sequence joins TRBV2 and TRBJ2-7; D might be TRBD1 (6 bases). Germline V gene data show CDR1 as SNHLY and CDR2 as FYNNEI. The CDR3 runs 14 residues. In DNA, the CDR3 is TGTGCCAGCAGTGAAAAGAGGACAGCTCCGTTCCACAACTTC. Its protein is CASSEKRTAPFHNF.

In regard to this clone: This same CDR3 is encoded by further DNA sequences in the sample. The chain links TRBV18 to TRBJ1-4; a possible D gene is TRBD1 (6 bases). The CDR3 sequence is 14 residues long. Germline CDR1 and CDR2: KGHSH and LQKENI. Trimming stripped 0 bases from V and 7 bases from J, with 9 bases between. In DNA form, the CDR3 reads TGTGCCAGCTCACCACCTTCGGACAGTGAAAAACTGTTTTTT. Translated, it gives CASSPPSDSEKLFF.

This clone appeared a few times. Other nucleotide sequences from this sample produce the same CDR3. The rearrangement joins TRBV2 to TRBJ1-1; perhaps TRBD1 as D (5 bases). The CDR3 is made up of 10 amino acids. Trimming stripped 8 bases from V and 5 bases from J, with 6 bases between. Germline V gene data show CDR1 as SNHLY and CDR2 as FYNNEI. Here the CDR3 DNA reads TGTGCCAGCGGGGGGACTGAAGCTTTCTTT. Protein sequence: CASGGTEAFF.

The V gene is TRBV5-1, the J gene TRBJ2-2; TRBD1 matches at 7 bases. Germline CDR1 and CDR2: SGHRS and YFSETQ. V lost 3 bases, J lost 6 bases, and 5 bases stayed unmatched. This CDR3 region has 14 residues. In nucleotides, the CDR3 is TGCGCCAGCAGCTCGGGACAGCCGGCCGGGGAGCTGTTTTTT. Residues: CASSSGQPAGELFF.

In DNA form, the CDR3 reads TGCAGTCGACCGGGGGGAGAGACCCAGTACTTC. Its translation: CSRPGGETQYF. This sequence joins TRBV20-1 and TRBJ2-5, with TRBD2 matching 7 bases. With V trimmed by 8 bases and J by 4 bases, 4 bases remained unmatched. This CDR3 region has 11 residues. Germline CDR1 reads DFQATT; CDR2 reads SNEGSKA (reference sequence).